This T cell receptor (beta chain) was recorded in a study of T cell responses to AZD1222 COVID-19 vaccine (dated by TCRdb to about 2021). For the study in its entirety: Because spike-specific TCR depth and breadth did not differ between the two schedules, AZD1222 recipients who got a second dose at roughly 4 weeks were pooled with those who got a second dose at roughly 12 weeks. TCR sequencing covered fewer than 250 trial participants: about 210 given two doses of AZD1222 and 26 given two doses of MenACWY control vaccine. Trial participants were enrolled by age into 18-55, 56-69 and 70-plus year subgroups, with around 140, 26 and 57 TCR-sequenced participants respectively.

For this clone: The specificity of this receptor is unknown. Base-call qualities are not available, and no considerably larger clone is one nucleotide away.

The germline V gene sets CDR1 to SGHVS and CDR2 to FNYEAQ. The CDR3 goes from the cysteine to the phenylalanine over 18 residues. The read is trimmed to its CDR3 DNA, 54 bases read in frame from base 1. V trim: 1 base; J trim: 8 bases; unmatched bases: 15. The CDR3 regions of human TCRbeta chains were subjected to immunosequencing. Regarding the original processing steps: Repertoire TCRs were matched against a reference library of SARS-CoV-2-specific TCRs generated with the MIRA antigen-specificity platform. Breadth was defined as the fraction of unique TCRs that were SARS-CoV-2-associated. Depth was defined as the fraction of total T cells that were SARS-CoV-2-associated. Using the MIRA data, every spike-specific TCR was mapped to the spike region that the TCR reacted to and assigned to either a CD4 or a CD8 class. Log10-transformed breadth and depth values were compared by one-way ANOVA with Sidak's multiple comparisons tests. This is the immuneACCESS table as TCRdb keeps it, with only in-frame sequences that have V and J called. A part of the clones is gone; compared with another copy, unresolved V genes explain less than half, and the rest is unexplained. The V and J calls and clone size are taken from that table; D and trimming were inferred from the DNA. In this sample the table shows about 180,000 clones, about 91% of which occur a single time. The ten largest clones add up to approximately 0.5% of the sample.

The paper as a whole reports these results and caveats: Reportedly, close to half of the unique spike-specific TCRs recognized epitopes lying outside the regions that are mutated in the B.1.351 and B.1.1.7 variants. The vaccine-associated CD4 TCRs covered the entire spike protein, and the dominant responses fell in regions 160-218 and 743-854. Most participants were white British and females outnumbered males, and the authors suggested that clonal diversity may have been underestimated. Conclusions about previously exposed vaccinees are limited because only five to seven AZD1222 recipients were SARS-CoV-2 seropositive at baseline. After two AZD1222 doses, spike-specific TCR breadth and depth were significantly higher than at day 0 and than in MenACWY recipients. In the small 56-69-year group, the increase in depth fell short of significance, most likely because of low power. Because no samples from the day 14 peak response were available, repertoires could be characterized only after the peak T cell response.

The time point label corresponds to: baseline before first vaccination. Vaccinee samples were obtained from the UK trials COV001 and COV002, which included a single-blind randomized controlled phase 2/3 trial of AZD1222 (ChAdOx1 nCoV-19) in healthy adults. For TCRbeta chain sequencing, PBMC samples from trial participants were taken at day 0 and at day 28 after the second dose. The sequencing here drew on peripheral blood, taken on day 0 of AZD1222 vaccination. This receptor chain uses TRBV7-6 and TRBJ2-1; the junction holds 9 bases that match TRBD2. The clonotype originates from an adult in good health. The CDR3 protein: CASSLVGLAGYPPDEQFF. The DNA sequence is TGTGCCAGCAGCTTAGTAGGGCTAGCGGGGTACCCCCCCGATGAGCAGTTCTTC.